The 11 T cell receptor beta chains reported below all come from one sample, sequenced in a study of cytomegalovirus exposure and HLA in healthy donors. The PCR had 60 Vbeta and 13 Jbeta primers. This table comes from immunoSEQ multiplex PCR, and its TCRdb copy is limited to in-frame clones, with some not included. The table has 130,000 to 150,000 clones, approximately 68% seen once. Sequencing was performed on PBMCs. The receptors shown here come from a man aged 55 to 70 in good health and CMV-seronegative.

The rearrangement joins TRBV18 to TRBJ1-1, with 9 bases identical to TRBD1. Germline V gene lookup returns CDR1 KGHSH and CDR2 LQKENI. V dropped 6 bases and J dropped 3; count of bases not matched to a gene: 11. The CDR3 runs to 16 residues. The CDR3 region has the DNA TGTGCCAGCTCGACGGGGGGACAGGGAGCGGACACTGAAGCTTTCTTT. It encodes CASSTGGQGADTEAFF.

The rearrangement uses TRBV29-1 and TRBJ2-3; possibly TRBD2 for D (5 bases). V was cut by 4 bases and J by 6 bases, with 14 bases left in between. The CDR3 runs to 13 residues. Per the germline V gene, CDR1 is SQVTM and CDR2 is ANQGSEA. The CDR3 DNA sequence: TGCAGCGTTGTTCGTGGGAGTAGGGATACGCAGTATTTT. Translated: CSVVRGSRDTQYF.

This clone has a handful of counts. The chain couples TRBV7-3 to TRBJ2-1, with D possibly TRBD1 on 6 matching bases. The V gene lost 6 bases and the J gene lost 12 bases, with 18 bases spanning the gap. This CDR3 has 13 residues. The germline CDR1 and CDR2 sequences are SGHTA and FQGTGA. The CDR3 loop reads CASSYSRRDTQFF. CDR3 in DNA: TGTGCCAGCAGTTATAGCCGCCGGGACACGCAGTTCTTC.

The chain has TRBV30 and TRBJ2-3; 10 bases align to TRBD1. J was trimmed by 5 bases and V by 4 bases; bases with no gene match: 12. The CDR3 extends over 16 amino acids. In germline, CDR1 is GTSNPN, CDR2 SVGIG (reference sequence). This CDR3 is CAWMGVRQGAGDTQYF. The CDR3 DNA reads TGTGCCTGGATGGGGGTACGACAGGGGGCGGGAGATACGCAGTATTTT.

The CDR3 loop is CASSLQTGSIHSPLHF. In DNA, the CDR3 is TGTGCCAGCAGTTTACAGACAGGCAGTATACATTCACCCCTCCACTTT. This rearrangement joins TRBV28 to TRBJ1-6; maybe TRBD1 (6 bases). Deletions cut 2 bases from V and 8 bases from J, with 16 bases between. The CDR3 has 16 amino acids. Germline V lookup: CDR1 MDHEN, CDR2 SYDVKM.

This clone was detected only a few times. The chain has TRBV6-5 and TRBJ1-3; D remains unclear. Germline lookup yields CDR1 MNHEY and CDR2 SVGAGI. CDR3 size: 16 residues. The V and J ends lost 0 bases and 0 bases respectively, with 9 bases between them. The CDR3 coding sequence is TGTGCCAGCAGTTACTCGAGATGGAGCTCTGGAAACACCATATATTTT. This encodes CASSYSRWSSGNTIYF.

The chain is built from TRBV25-1 and TRBJ2-3; 8 nucleotides line up with TRBD2. CDR3 length equals 15 residues. The germline V gene encodes CDR1 MGHDK and CDR2 SYGVNS. The junction had 6 bases not matched to a gene; V was cut back by 3 bases and J by 4 bases. CDR3 amino acids: CASSEAAGGSDTQYF. In DNA form, the CDR3 reads TGTGCCAGCAGTGAGGCCGCGGGAGGCTCAGATACGCAGTATTTT.

CDR3 coding DNA: TGTGCCAGTAGTATCTCCCCCAGGATTAACACTGAAGCTTTCTTT. Translated, it gives CASSISPRINTEAFF. The rearrangement links TRBV19 to TRBJ1-1, with no clear D. Germline values: CDR1 LNHDA, CDR2 SQIVND (reference sequence). Trimming shortened V by 3 bases and J by 2 bases, and 13 bases separated the two germline ends. This CDR3 contains 15 residues.

This clone was detected only a few times. The chain links TRBV30 to TRBJ2-2; TRBD2 is a possible D gene (7 bases). The germline gives CDR1 GTSNPN, CDR2 SVGIG (reference sequence). V dropped 3 bases and J dropped 4 bases, with 18 bases sitting between them. This CDR3 contains 16 residues. CDR3 in DNA: TGTGCCTGGAGCCCCGATGGGGGCGGGAGCACCGGGGAGCTGTTTTTT. Translating it yields CAWSPDGGGSTGELFF.

The J gene is TRBJ1-1, the V gene TRBV6-5; D not certain. The CDR3 consists of 14 residues. Germline V CDR1 and CDR2: MNHEY, SVGAGI. V was pared by 6 bases and J by 1 base, with 12 bases between. This CDR3 is CASRIAVPNTEAFF. Written as DNA, the CDR3 is TGTGCCAGCAGGATAGCCGTACCGAACACTGAAGCTTTCTTT.

This clone was observed once. The chain couples TRBV28 to TRBJ2-7, with 9 bases matching TRBD2. The CDR3 contains 14 residues. V shed 8 bases, J shed 3 bases, and the junction held 8 bases outside the gene matches. Germline V gene sequence: CDR1 MDHEN, CDR2 SYDVKM. The CDR3 spells CASLGASGNYEQYF. DNA of the CDR3: TGTGCCAGCCTGGGGGCTAGCGGGAACTACGAGCAGTACTTC.